Detailed here is one T cell receptor beta chain. The data derive from a study of low-dose radiotherapy and immunotherapy resistance in tumors. Alpha- and beta-chain coverage of first-strand cDNA came from TRAV- and TRBV-specific primers. Both a constant-region primer and a V-primer adapter served to amplify TCRs across 20 PCR cycles. TCRdb fed the reads into MiXCR, producing one record per CDR3 protein. The sample lists roughly 16,000 distinct CDR3 sequences, 70% seen once, with about 6% in the top ten. This clonotype was obtained from a human donor with advanced metastatic prostate, ovarian, gallbladder or colorectal cancer (not recorded which). This table probably holds off-target reads from a library built for another chain.

CDR3 coding DNA: TGTGCCAGCAGTGAAACAGGAGGGAGGCATACTACCACTGAAGCTTTCTTT. Translation: CASSETGGRHTTTEAFF. The V call is TRBV2, the J call TRBJ1-1, with D tentatively TRBD1 (5 bases). The CDR3 length is 17 residues. The germline V and J ends were trimmed by 2 bases and 4 bases, with 20 bases remaining between them. Germline V CDR1 and CDR2: SNHLY, FYNNEI.